This T cell receptor (beta chain) appears in the sequencing data of a study of T cell responses to AZD1222 COVID-19 vaccine. Using immunoSEQ multiplex PCR, the repertoire was profiled, and TCRdb retains in-frame clones only, with some absent. Among more than 150,000 clones listed, roughly 90% were seen once. This CDR3 is 14 amino acids long. The J segment lost 5 bases and the V segment lost 8 bases, leaving 8 bases of the junction unmatched. In germline, CDR1 is SEHNR, CDR2 FQNEAQ (reference sequence). This receptor was obtained from an adult in good health. V and J are TRBV7-9 and TRBJ2-4, with TRBD2 matching over 8 bases. The sequencing here drew on peripheral blood, taken on day 0 of AZD1222 vaccination. The DNA for the CDR3 is TGTGCCAGCGGATTAGCGGGAACCGAAAACATTCAGTACTTC. It yields the protein CASGLAGTENIQYF.